This TCR beta chain is drawn from a study of tumor-infiltrating lymphocytes in primary liver carcinoma. The overall study: All lesions had stage T1-T3 N0M0 and roughly 4 to 10 cm widths.

From germline, CDR1 is SGHRS and CDR2 YFSETQ. Trimming cost V 0 bases and J 3 bases, with 3 bases left between them. The CDR3 has 13 amino acids. The investigators made TCR beta cDNA from 400 to 500 ng total RNA, using a constant-region primer. Nested multiplex PCR, run for three rounds with slightly modified ARM-PCR, yielded TCR beta libraries. A C-beta reverse primer was combined with TRBV1-TRBV30 forward primers in the first two PCR rounds, and each round had 10 cycles. Using its own MiXCR run on the multiplex PCR reads, TCRdb lists one record per CDR3 protein. The sample has about 99,000 distinct CDR3 sequences, 69% seen once. Co-extraction of RNA and DNA was performed on about 18-30 mg of unsorted bulk tissue. Five separate regions per tumor were sampled. Note on this clonotype: Its antigen is currently unknown. Here the CDR3 omits its conserved ending phenylalanine or tryptophan, so a read error is the likely source.

Notes on the study in general: Tumor-adjacent and tumor-blood pairs overlapped less than tumor region pairs did. Blood trailed tumors significantly in top-250-clone fraction (p = 0.039).

The J gene is TRBJ2-2, the V gene TRBV5-1; D ambiguous. Sequencing was carried out using liver tumor tissue from sampling region 5. Specified subset: tumor region T5, tumor centre. The sequence derives from a woman in her sixties with primary liver carcinoma and hepatitis B virus infection. The chain's CDR3 is CASSLGHTGELFL. The DNA for the CDR3 is TGCGCCAGCAGCTTGGGACACACCGGGGAGCTGTTTCTT.